The sequence of this TCR beta chain was determined in a study of blood T cell repertoires in COVID-19. Study-wide background: COVID-19 samples, acute and convalescent, were from the United States, Italy and Spain. Sources were T cells, B-cell-depleted T cells, or PBMCs; the material itself was cDNA or gDNA.

Under the authors' procedure: Researchers report that nucleated cell counts were estimated from reference gene primer amplification. Libraries were prepared by immunoSEQ multiplex PCR; TCRdb keeps only in-frame clonotypes and omits some of them. V and J calls and clone size are copied from that table; D and trimming were computed from the DNA. Here the sample spans hundreds of thousands of clones, about four fifths being singletons. All exposed participants met a person with COVID-19 within 2 weeks before entering the study. Germline loops: CDR1 LGHNT, CDR2 FRNRAP. CDR3 length equals 14 residues. Trimming stripped 6 bases from V and 2 bases from J, with 13 bases between.

The receptor was derived from a woman in her forties or fifties who had been exposed to COVID-19. The sample was PBMCs or T cells enriched from blood (not recorded which). This chain links TRBV12-5 with TRBJ1-1, with D possibly TRBD1 on 6 matching bases. The CDR3 bases are TGTGCTAGTGGGACCCGGACAGTCAACACTGAAGCTTTCTTT. It encodes CASGTRTVNTEAFF.